The text below deals with one T cell receptor beta chain. The table lists this clonotype with a few counts. Its binding antigen is unknown. Base qualities are not at hand, and no much larger clone is one base apart. Ficoll-Paque density gradient centrifugation was used to isolate PBMCs. V gives up 6 bases and J gives up 1 base, and the segment between their germline ends measures 16 bases. Taken from cysteine to phenylalanine, the CDR3 has 16 residues. Just CDR3 DNA is preserved here, 48 bases in frame from base 1. CDR1 and CDR2, looked up from the germline V gene (reference sequence), are MNHNY and SVGAGI. The listed sequencing device is Illumina NovaSeq 6000. cDNA libraries for TCRalpha and TCRbeta were prepared by 5'RACE using constant-segment primers, with sample barcodes and unique molecular identifiers added. Trizol reagent was used to extract RNA from every sample. Library amplification was performed in two PCR steps, and a second sample barcode and Illumina TruSeq adapters were introduced in the second step. Sequencing of libraries was performed on an Illumina NovaSeq with 2 x 150 bp paired-end reads. Concerning the study's data processing: Reads were demultiplexed and collapsed into UMI-guided consensus sequences with migec v1.2.7. Using mixcr v2.1.11, the UMI consensuses were aligned to TRA and TRB V and J templates and assembled into clonotypes. Clonotypes were classified as expanded or contracted when called significant by both edgeR and NoisET, with noise models trained on biological replicates. For edgeR calls, a false discovery rate-adjusted p below 0.01 and a log2 fold-change threshold of 1 were applied. As an exploratory analysis of dynamics, max-normalized trajectories of the 1000 most abundant clonotypes were examined by PCA with hierarchical clustering. The CD4 or CD8 phenotype of responding clones was assigned using the separately sequenced CD4+ and CD8+ repertoires. Using fastp at Q25 and MiXCR, TCRdb reprocessed the public reads and kept productive beta chains. A single entry per CDR3 protein holds the most common genes and DNA from its merged rows. TCRdb's processing, not the authors', yielded these V and J calls. This sample comprises 470,000 or so distinct CDR3 sequences, more than 15% of them detected only once. The ten largest account for 20% to 25% of the sample.

This sample was included in a study of T-cell memory formation after mild COVID-19 (dated by TCRdb to the early 2020s). About the full investigation: Most TCR sequence clusters were specific to one of the two donors. Longitudinal TCRalpha and TCRbeta repertoire sequencing tracked T-cell clones expanding and contracting after mild COVID-19 in a couple of donors. Two young, previously healthy adult volunteers, one female and one male, were included in the cohort.

Broader findings and caveats from the paper: The second-wave clones that peaked on day 37 were not confirmed to be SARS-CoV-2 specific. Some responding clones were detected in pre-infection memory, suggesting pre-existing cross-reactive memory T cells joined the SARS-CoV-2 response. Balanced CD4/CD8 phenotypes were observed for clones contracting from day 15 to 85, whereas a bias towards CD4+ was observed for a second wave of clones expanding from day 15 to 37. Contracting CD4+ clones were found mainly in CM and EM memory subsets, while CD8+ clones were enriched in EMRA. The study covered only two mild cases, and larger cohorts including severe cases with pre-infection samples were considered necessary.

Sequenced: PBMCs or a T cell subset sorted from them (not recorded which). Rearrangement joined TRBV6-6 to TRBJ2-1, with a weak D call of TRBD1 (6 bases match). The receptor was derived from a man younger than 35 who had mild COVID-19 (a few samples of this study predate the infection). The sample titles of this study are shuffled in the database, so cell type and time point are left out; the donor was told from shared clones. The CDR3 loop reads CASRLRIQGSYNEQFF. The nucleotide sequence is given as TGTGCCAGCAGACTTCGGATACAGGGATCCTACAATGAGCAGTTCTTC.